This is a list of T cell receptor beta chains from one sample in a study of blood T cell repertoires in COVID-19. Some clones are missing from TCRdb's copy, which holds only in-frame ones; the method was immunoSEQ multiplex PCR. The sample yields under 150,000 clones, roughly nine tenths seen once. The sample taken for sequencing was peripheral blood. The source is a woman aged 55-70 years with active COVID-19. CDR3s include the opening cysteine and the closing phenylalanine or tryptophan. Each record gives: V gene, J gene, CDR3 length, CDR3 protein.

v_call: TRBV28
j_call: TRBJ2-7
cdr3_length: 15
cdr3_aa: CASSLSLAGVTEQYF

v_call: TRBV3-1/TRBV3-2
j_call: TRBJ2-1
cdr3_length: 17
cdr3_aa: CASSQEFRTSGSNEQFF

v_call: TRBV11-2
j_call: TRBJ1-1
cdr3_length: 16
cdr3_aa: CASSHPRWTVYTEAFF

v_call: TRBV4-1
j_call: TRBJ2-4
cdr3_length: 15
cdr3_aa: CASSQESSGVIIQYF

v_call: TRBV28
j_call: TRBJ1-1
cdr3_length: 11
cdr3_aa: CASSLGLEAFF

v_call: TRBV16
j_call: TRBJ2-3
cdr3_length: 15
cdr3_aa: CASNGLAGGRGTQYF

v_call: TRBV30
j_call: TRBJ2-3
cdr3_length: 15
cdr3_aa: CAWSVVPGGTDTQYF

v_call: TRBV7-9
j_call: TRBJ2-1
cdr3_length: 16
cdr3_aa: CASSLAGQGSYNEQFF

v_call: TRBV4-3
j_call: TRBJ2-1
cdr3_length: 17
cdr3_aa: CASSQDGGLAGYNEQFF

v_call: TRBV6-5
j_call: TRBJ1-1
cdr3_length: 11
cdr3_aa: CASQVNTEAFF

v_call: TRBV6-5
j_call: TRBJ2-7
cdr3_length: 14
cdr3_aa: CASSYSESSYEQYF

v_call: TRBV5-1
j_call: TRBJ1-2
cdr3_length: 15
cdr3_aa: CASSPDTGINYGYTF

v_call: TRBV6-4
j_call: TRBJ2-3
cdr3_length: 16
cdr3_aa: CASSDGPDGVGQAQYF

v_call: TRBV7-2
j_call: TRBJ2-7
cdr3_length: 14
cdr3_aa: CASSLAGGLYEQYF

v_call: TRBV5-1
j_call: TRBJ2-5
cdr3_length: 16
cdr3_aa: CASSPLVSGVQETQYF

v_call: TRBV6-2/TRBV6-3
j_call: TRBJ2-7
cdr3_length: 16
cdr3_aa: CASSYWASGMQPEQYF

v_call: TRBV18
j_call: TRBJ2-6
cdr3_length: 18
cdr3_aa: CASSPSQTYSSGANVLTF

v_call: TRBV9
j_call: TRBJ1-4
cdr3_length: 16
cdr3_aa: CASCRATVAANEKLFF

v_call: TRBV5-4
j_call: TRBJ1-2
cdr3_length: 14
cdr3_aa: CASSSRTGGYGYTF

v_call: TRBV7-2
j_call: TRBJ2-1
cdr3_length: 14
cdr3_aa: CASSTRQGLNEQFF

v_call: TRBV2
j_call: TRBJ2-3
cdr3_length: 18
cdr3_aa: CASRPLILAGEGTDTQYF

v_call: TRBV6-2/TRBV6-3
j_call: TRBJ2-5
cdr3_length: 15
cdr3_aa: CASSAGSGREETQYF

v_call: TRBV28
j_call: TRBJ2-1
cdr3_length: 14
cdr3_aa: CASSLLATDNEQFF

v_call: TRBV3-1/TRBV3-2
j_call: TRBJ1-4
cdr3_length: 14
cdr3_aa: CASSQRGTNEKLFF

v_call: TRBV5-1
j_call: TRBJ1-2
cdr3_length: 17
cdr3_aa: CASSYGTAFGGIYGYTF

v_call: TRBV6-6
j_call: TRBJ2-1
cdr3_length: 13
cdr3_aa: CASRPTGPNEQFF

v_call: TRBV5-1
j_call: TRBJ1-1
cdr3_length: 16
cdr3_aa: CASSLAAASKDTEAFF

v_call: TRBV27
j_call: TRBJ2-5
cdr3_length: 15
cdr3_aa: CASSLQITGFETQYF

v_call: TRBV4-2
j_call: TRBJ2-7
cdr3_length: 18
cdr3_aa: CASSPRGTSGRAGYEQYF

v_call: TRBV6-4
j_call: TRBJ2-2
cdr3_length: 18
cdr3_aa: CASSDNRDFVWVTGELFF